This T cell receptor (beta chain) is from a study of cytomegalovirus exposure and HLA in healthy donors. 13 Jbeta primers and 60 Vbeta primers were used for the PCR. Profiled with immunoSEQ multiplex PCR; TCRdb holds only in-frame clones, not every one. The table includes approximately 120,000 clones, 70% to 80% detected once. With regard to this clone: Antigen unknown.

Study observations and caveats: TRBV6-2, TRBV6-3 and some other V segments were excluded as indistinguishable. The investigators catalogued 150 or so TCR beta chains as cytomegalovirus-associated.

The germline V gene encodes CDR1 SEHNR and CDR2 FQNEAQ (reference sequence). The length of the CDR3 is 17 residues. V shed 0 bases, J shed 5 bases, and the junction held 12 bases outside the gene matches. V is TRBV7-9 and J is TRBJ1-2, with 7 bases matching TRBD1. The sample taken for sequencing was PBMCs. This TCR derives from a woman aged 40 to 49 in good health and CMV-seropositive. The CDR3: CASSLALGQPVAYGYTF. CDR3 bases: TGTGCCAGCAGCTTAGCGCTGGGACAGCCCGTAGCTTATGGCTACACCTTC.